This note documents a single T cell receptor beta chain sequence. What antigen it recognizes has not been identified. This may stem from a read error, because a much larger clone lies one nucleotide away. This entry is derived from a study of tumor and adjacent non-tumor tissue in lung cancer listed by TCRdb under 2018. Background on the whole study: The cohort included about a dozen adenocarcinoma, 2 squamous cell carcinoma and 1 small cell lung cancer patients. The 15 enrolled patients, of whom 10 were men and 5 were women, were aged about 30 to 80 years and were diagnosed with TNM stage I to III disease. Sequencing generated a total of some 130 million productive TCRbeta reads, averaging about 4.2 million reads per sample. The study compared bulk TCRbeta repertoires between lung tumor tissue and matched distant non-tumor lung tissue from about 14 lung cancer patients. Around 30 paired specimens, one tumor and one normal lung sample per patient, were profiled by TCRbeta CDR3 sequencing. What the authors observed across the whole study: Significantly higher TCR diversity was found in younger patients, and higher tumor TCR diversity was associated with shorter overall and disease-free survival. Tumor tissue showed significantly greater TCR diversity (inverse Simpson) than normal lung tissue (about 400 vs 180, P = 0.0075, Mann-Whitney U test). The top 100 clones accounted for a significantly larger cumulative portion of the repertoire in normal lung than in tumor tissue. The methods do not name the sequencing platform or mention unique molecular identifiers. With only 15 patients in the cohort, the authors noted that larger samples and more detailed clinical data are needed. Peripheral blood was not sequenced, so blood TCRbeta repertoires were not examined in the lung cancer patients of the study.

The library was obtained by multiplex PCR. The sequencing machine was an Illumina HiSeq 2500. TCRbeta libraries were constructed through three rounds of nested PCR with primers (Table S4) according to protocols adapted from ARM-PCR. Before sequencing, PCR products in the 200-500 bp range were cut out of the gel and cleaned up using the QIAquick gel extraction kit. For the original study's pipeline: Reads were cleaned with Trimmomatic, merged with FLASH into complete CDR3 sequences, and assigned to V(D)J germline segments with MiTCR. VDJtools was used to compute clonal diversity as the inverse Simpson's index. In-frame sequences lacking a premature stop codon were counted as productive reads. TCRdb trimmed the raw reads at Q25, called clones with MiXCR and kept productive beta chains. Rows are unified per CDR3 protein, each entry keeping the most common DNA and genes. Here the V and J calls rest on TCRdb's processing, not on the authors' analysis. The sample records fewer than 150,000 distinct CDR3 sequences, approximately 66% of which are singletons. The ten largest clonotypes hold about 20% of the sample.

RNA was extracted from bulk unsorted tissue and checked for quality with a NanoDrop ND-1000 and an Agilent 2100. All donors had newly diagnosed lung cancer, had not received prior chemotherapy, and were admitted for thoracic surgery in China between August and November 2014. The study excluded patients who had received radiotherapy or chemotherapy before or who had another cancer at the same time. Pieces of surgical tissue measuring about 1-2 cm3 were kept in RNAlater solution and stored at -80 degrees C until use. Sequencing was performed on lung tumor tissue. The TCR originated in a man aged 60 to 69 with small cell lung cancer.

The CDR3 has the sequence CASSYSWNSGANVLTF. The DNA reads as follows: TGTGCCAGCAGTTACTCGTGGAACTCTGGGGCCAACGTCCTGACTTTC. The V gene is TRBV6-6 and the J gene is TRBJ2-6; there is no confident call for the D gene. The junction shows trimming of 0 bases on V and 0 bases on J, plus 6 bases between the germline ends. Including cysteine and phenylalanine, the CDR3 has 16 amino acids. Only the CDR3 part of the read is kept: 48 bases, read in frame from the first base. As encoded in the germline V gene (reference sequence), CDR1 is MNHNY while CDR2 is SVGAGI.